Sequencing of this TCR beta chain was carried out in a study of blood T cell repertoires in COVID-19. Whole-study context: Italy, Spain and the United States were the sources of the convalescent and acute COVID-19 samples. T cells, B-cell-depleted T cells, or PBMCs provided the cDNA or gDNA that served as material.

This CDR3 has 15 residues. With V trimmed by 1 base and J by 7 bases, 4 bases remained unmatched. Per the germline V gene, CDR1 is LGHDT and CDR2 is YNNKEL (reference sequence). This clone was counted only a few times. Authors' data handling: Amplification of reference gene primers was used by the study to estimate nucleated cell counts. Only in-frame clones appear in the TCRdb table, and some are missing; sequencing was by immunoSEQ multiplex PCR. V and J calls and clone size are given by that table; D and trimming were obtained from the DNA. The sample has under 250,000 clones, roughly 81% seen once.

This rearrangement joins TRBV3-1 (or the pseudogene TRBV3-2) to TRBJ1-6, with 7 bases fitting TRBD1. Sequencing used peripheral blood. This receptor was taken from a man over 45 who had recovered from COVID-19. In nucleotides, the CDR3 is TGTGCCAGCAGCCAAGGAGGGACAGAGAATTCACCCCTCCACTTT. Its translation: CASSQGGTENSPLHF.